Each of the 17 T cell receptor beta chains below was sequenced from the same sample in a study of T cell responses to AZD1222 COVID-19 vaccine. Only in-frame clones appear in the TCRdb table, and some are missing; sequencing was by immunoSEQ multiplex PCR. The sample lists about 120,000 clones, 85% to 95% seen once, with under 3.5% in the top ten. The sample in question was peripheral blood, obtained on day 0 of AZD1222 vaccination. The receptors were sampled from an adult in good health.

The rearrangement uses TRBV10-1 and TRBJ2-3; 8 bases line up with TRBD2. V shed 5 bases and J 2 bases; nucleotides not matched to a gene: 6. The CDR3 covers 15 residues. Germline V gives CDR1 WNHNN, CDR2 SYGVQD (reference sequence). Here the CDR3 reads CASSFTSGVTDTQYF. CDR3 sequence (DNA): TGCGCCAGCAGTTTTACTAGCGGAGTCACAGATACGCAGTATTTT.

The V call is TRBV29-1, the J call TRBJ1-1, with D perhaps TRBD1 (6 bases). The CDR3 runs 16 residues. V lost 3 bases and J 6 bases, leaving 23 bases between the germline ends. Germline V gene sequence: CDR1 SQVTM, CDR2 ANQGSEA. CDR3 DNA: TGCAGCGTTGATTATCTTCAGGGGAGCACTCATCCTGAAGCTTTCTTT. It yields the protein CSVDYLQGSTHPEAFF.

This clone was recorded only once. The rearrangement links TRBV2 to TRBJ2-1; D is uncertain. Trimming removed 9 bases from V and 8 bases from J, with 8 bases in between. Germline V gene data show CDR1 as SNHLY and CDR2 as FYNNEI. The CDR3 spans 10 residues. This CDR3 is CARGVDEQFF. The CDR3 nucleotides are TGTGCCAGAGGAGTCGATGAGCAGTTCTTC.

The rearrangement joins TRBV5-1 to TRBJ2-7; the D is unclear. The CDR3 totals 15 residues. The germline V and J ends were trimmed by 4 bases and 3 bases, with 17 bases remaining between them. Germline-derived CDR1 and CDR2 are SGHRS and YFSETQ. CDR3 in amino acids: CASSPHGKNFYEQYF. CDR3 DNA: TGCGCCAGCAGCCCCCACGGAAAAAATTTCTACGAGCAGTACTTC.

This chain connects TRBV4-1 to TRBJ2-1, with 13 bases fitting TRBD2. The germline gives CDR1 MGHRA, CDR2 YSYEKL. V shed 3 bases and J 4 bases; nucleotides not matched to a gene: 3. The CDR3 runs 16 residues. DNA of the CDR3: TGCGCCAGCAGCCAGAGGGGACTAGCGGGGTACAATGAGCAGTTCTTC. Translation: CASSQRGLAGYNEQFF.

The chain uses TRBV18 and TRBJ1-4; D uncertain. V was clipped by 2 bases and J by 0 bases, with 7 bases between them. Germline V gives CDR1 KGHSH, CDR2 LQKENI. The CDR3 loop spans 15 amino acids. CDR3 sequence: CASSPAEATNEKLFF. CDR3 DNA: TGTGCCAGCTCACCAGCAGAAGCAACTAATGAAAAACTGTTTTTT.

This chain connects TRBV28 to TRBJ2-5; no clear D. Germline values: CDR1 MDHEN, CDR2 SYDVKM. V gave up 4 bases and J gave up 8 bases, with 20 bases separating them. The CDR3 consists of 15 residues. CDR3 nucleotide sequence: TGTGCCAGCAGTTCTCGAATCACCGACGTGAGAACCCAGTACTTC. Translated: CASSSRITDVRTQYF.

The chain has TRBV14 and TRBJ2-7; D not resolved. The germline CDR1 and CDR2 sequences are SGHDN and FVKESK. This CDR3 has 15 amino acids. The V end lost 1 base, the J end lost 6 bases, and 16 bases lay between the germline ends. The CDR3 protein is CASSQATWVRAEQYF. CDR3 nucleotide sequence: TGTGCCAGCAGCCAAGCTACATGGGTCCGAGCCGAGCAGTACTTC.

The CDR3 DNA follows: TGCGCCAGCACGCCTTCGTGGACAGGGTTCGTTGATACGCAGTATTTT. Amino acids: CASTPSWTGFVDTQYF. This chain uses TRBV4-1 with TRBJ2-3; 8 nucleotides agree with TRBD1. This CDR3 spans 16 amino acids. Per the germline V gene, CDR1 is MGHRA and CDR2 is YSYEKL. V lost 7 bases and J lost 6; bases outside the gene matches: 15.

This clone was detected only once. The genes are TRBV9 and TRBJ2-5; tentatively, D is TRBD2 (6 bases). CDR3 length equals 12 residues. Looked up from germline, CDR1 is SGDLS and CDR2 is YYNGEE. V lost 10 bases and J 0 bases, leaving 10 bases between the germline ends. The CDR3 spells CARRDYQETQYF. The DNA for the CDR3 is TGTGCCCGCCGGGACTACCAAGAGACCCAGTACTTC.

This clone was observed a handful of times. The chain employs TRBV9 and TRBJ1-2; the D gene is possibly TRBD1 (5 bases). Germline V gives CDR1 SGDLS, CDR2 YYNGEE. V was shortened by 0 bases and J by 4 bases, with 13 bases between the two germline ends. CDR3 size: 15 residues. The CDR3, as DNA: TGTGCCAGCAGCGTAGTACCACAGACAGTCTATGGCTACACCTTC. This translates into CASSVVPQTVYGYTF.

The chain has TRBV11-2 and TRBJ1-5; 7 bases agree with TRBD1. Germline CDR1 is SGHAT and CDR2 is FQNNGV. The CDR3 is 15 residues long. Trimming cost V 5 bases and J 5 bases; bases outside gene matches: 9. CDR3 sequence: CASSATGAYYQPQHF. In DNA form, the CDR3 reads TGTGCCAGCAGCGCAACAGGGGCTTATTATCAGCCCCAGCATTTT. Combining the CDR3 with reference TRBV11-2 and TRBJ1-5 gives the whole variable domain EAGVAQSPRYKIIEKRQSVAFWCNPISGHATLYWYQQILGQGPKLLIQFQNNGVVDDSQLPKDRFSAERLKGVDSTLKIQPAKLEDSAVYLCASSATGAYYQPQHFGDGTRLSIL.

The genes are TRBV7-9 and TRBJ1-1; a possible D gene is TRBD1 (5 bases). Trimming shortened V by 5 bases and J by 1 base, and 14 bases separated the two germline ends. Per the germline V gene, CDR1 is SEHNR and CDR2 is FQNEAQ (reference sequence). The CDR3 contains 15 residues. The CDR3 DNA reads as TGTGCCAGCAGCCTACGACAGTCCGGGAACACTGAAGCTTTCTTT. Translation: CASSLRQSGNTEAFF.

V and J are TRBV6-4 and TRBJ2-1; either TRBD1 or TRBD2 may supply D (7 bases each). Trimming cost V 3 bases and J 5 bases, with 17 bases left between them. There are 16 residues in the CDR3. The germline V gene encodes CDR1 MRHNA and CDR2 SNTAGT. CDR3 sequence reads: CASSELGGGGHNEQFF. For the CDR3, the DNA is TGTGCCAGCAGTGAACTTGGGGGAGGGGGCCACAATGAGCAGTTCTTC.

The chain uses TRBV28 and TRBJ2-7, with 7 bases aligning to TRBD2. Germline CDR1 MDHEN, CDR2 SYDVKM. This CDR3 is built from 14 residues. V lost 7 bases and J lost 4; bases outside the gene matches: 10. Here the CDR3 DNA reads TGTGCCAGCACTACCTTACTAGCGCATTACGAGCAGTACTTC. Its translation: CASTTLLAHYEQYF.

CDR3: CATSRGSGGAEAFF. In DNA, the CDR3 is TGTGCCACCAGCAGAGGTTCAGGGGGGGCTGAAGCTTTCTTT. The chain is built from TRBV15 and TRBJ1-1; TRBD1 aligns across 7 bases. The germline CDR1 and CDR2 sequences are LNHNV and YYDKDF (reference sequence). The CDR3 covers 14 residues. J was trimmed by 6 bases and V by 1 base; bases with no gene match: 5.

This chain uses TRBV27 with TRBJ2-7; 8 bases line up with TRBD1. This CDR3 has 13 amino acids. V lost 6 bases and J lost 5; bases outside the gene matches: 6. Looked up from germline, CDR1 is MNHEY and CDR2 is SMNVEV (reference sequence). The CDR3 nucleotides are TGTGCCAGCAGCTCGGACAGGGTACACGAGCAGTACTTC. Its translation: CASSSDRVHEQYF.